The following is a TCR beta chain sequence with its context. Its antigen is not known. The repertoire was sequenced with immunoSEQ multiplex PCR; TCRdb's copy has only in-frame clones and lacks some. The repertoire holds about 110,000 clones, with 80% to 90% as singletons. Every patient was affected by relapse after autologous stem cell transplantation, while exposure to brentuximab vedotin was not uniform. This sample was taken from a study of PD-1 blockade in classical Hodgkin lymphoma. Study conclusions and caveats: Prior to therapy, complete responders displayed diversity much like that of newly diagnosed patients. CD4+ TCR diversity, unlike CD8+, climbed significantly by C4D1.

The CDR3 covers 14 residues. Germline assignment: CDR1 SGHKS and CDR2 YYEKEE (reference sequence). V gave up 0 bases and J gave up 7 bases, with 10 bases separating them. Sequenced material: peripheral blood mononuclear cells (PBMCs), taken before the second cycle of nivolumab. V usage is TRBV5-5 and J usage is TRBJ1-4; perhaps TRBD1 as D (6 bases). This TCR was recovered from a human donor with classical Hodgkin lymphoma. The CDR3 loop is CASSLVQGFEKLFF. The CDR3 bases are TGTGCCAGCAGCTTGGTTCAGGGGTTTGAAAAACTGTTTTTT.